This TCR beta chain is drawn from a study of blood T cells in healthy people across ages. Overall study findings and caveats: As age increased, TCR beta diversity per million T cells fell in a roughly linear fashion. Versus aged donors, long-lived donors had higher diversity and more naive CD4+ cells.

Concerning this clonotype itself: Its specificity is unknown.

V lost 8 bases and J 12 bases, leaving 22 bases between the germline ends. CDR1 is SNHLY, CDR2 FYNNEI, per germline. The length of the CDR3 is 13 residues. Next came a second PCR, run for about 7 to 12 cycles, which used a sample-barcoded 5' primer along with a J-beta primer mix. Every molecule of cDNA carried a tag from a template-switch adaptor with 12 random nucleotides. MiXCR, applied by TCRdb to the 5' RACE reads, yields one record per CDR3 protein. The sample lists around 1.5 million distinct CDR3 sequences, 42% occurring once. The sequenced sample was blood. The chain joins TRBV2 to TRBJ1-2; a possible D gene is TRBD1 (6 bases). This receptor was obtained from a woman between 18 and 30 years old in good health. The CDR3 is CASGGGVVGTNTF. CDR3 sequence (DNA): TGTGCCAGCGGAGGGGGTGTGGTCGGGACGAACACCTTC. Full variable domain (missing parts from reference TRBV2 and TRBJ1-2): EPEVTQTPSHQVTQMGQEVILRCVPISNHLYFYWYRQILGQKVEFLVSFYNNEISEKSEIFDDQFSVERPDGSNFTLKIRSTKLEDSAMYFCASGGGVVGTNTFGSGTRLTVV.